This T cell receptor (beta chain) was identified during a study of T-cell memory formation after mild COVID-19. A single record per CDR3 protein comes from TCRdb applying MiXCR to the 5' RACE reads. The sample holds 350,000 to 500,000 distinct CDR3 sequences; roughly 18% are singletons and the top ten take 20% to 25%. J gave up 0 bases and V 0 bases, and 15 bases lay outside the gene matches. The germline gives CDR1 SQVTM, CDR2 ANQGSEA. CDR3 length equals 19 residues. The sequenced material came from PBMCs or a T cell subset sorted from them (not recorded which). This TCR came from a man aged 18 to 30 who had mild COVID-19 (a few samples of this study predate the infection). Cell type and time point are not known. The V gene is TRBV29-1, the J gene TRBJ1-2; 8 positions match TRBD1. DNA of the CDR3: TGCAGCGTTGAAGATCGCGGGGGGTCAGGGGGCGCCCCTAACTATGGCTACACCTTC. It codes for CSVEDRGGSGGAPNYGYTF.